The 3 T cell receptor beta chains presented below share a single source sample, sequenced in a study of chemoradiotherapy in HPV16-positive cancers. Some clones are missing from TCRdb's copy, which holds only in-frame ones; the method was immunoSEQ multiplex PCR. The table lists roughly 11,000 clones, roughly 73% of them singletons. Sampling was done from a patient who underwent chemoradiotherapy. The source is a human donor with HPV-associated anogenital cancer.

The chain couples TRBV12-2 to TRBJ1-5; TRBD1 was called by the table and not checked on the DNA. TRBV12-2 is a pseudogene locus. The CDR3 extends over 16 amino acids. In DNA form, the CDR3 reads TGTGCAAGTCAACCGTGGCAGGGCAAGAGCAATCAGCCCCAGCATTTT. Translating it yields CASQPWQGKSNQPQHF.

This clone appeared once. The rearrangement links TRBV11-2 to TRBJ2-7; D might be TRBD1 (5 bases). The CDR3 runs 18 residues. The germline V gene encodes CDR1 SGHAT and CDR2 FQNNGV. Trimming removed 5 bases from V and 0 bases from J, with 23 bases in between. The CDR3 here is CASSPPRRENRSSYEQYF. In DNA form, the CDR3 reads TGTGCCAGCAGCCCCCCGCGCAGGGAAAATAGGAGCTCCTACGAGCAGTACTTC.

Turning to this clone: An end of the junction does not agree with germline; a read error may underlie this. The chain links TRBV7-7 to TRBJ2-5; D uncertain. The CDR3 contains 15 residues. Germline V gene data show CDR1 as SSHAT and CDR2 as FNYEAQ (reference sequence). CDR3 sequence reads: CASSLDPAETETQYF. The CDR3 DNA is TGTGCTAGCAGCTTAGATCCGGCGGAGACGGAGACCCAGTACTTC. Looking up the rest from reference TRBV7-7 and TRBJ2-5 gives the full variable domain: GAGVSQSPRYKVTKRGQDVTLRCDPISSHATLYWYQQALGQGPEFLTYFNYEAQPDKSGLPSDRFSAERPEGSISTLTIQRTEQRDSAMYRCASSLDPAETETQYFGPGTRLLVL.